Listed here is a single TCR beta chain. No antigen is known for it. Other DNA variants within this sample encode the same CDR3. This record comes from a study of shared clonotypes between healthy human individuals. Study observations and caveats: Tissue TCR repertoires likely differ from these blood-only repertoires. Naive subsets, compared against memory subsets, generally had larger estimated richness values. Represented genetic and exposure-history diversity was restricted by having few donors.

Some clones are missing from TCRdb's copy, which holds only in-frame ones; the method was immunoSEQ multiplex PCR. Here the sample spans 2 million to 2.5 million clones, less than 95% being singletons. J lost 7 bases, V lost 0 bases, and 2 bases had no gene match. Germline V gene sequence: CDR1 SGHRS, CDR2 YFSETQ. The CDR3 consists of 14 residues. The clonotype originates from a man aged 18 to 30 in good health. Some clones in this sample may be carry-over from other donors' samples. The specimen was naive CD4+ T cells from PBMCs. Described subset: CD45RA+ positively selected. This rearrangement joins TRBV5-1 to TRBJ2-1; 9 nucleotides line up with TRBD1. CDR3 residues: CASSLEQGANEQFF. For the CDR3, the DNA is TGCGCCAGCAGCTTGGAACAGGGGGCTAATGAGCAGTTCTTC.